The clone carrying this TCR beta chain was seen many times. Amplification of TCR beta CDR3 regions was performed using RNA transcripts as template. A first-round RT-PCR of the TCR CDR3 used the HTBI primer set. TCRdb reprocessed the multiplex PCR reads via MiXCR and lists one record per CDR3 protein. Of fewer than 200,000 distinct CDR3 sequences listed, around 8.9% were seen once; the top ten hold approximately 20%. This CDR3 has 15 residues. From germline, CDR1 is SGDLS and CDR2 YYNGEE. The V end lost 0 bases, the J end lost 2 bases, and 12 bases lay between the germline ends. These data come from a study of T cells in Graves' hyperthyroidism and ophthalmopathy.

The rearrangement links TRBV9 to TRBJ2-7; D ambiguous. What was sequenced was blood. The TCR originated in a woman under 30 with Graves' hyperthyroidism that later progressed to Graves' ophthalmopathy. This CDR3 reads CASSVDPGRAYEQYF. The CDR3 nucleotides are TGTGCCAGCAGCGTAGATCCTGGCAGAGCCTACGAGCAGTACTTC.